This TCR beta chain was captured in a study of cytomegalovirus exposure and HLA in healthy donors. In the study overall: The 130 or so validation repertoires were reported in a later analysis to have been generated on the same platform as the roughly 700 first-cohort repertoires. Findings and caveats of the study: Among the CMV-associated chains, a few were confirmed in vitro as specific for CMV antigens. TCR beta chains numbering more than 150 were designated cytomegalovirus-associated.

The CDR3 runs 15 residues. Germline V gene sequence: CDR1 SGHRS, CDR2 YFSETQ. V was trimmed by 0 bases and J by 3 bases, leaving 13 bases between them. Points on this clone: Its antigen is not known.

The donors were members of the roughly 120-subject validation cohort (separate from the roughly 700-subject first cohort). Clones were sequenced by immunoSEQ multiplex PCR, and TCRdb holds only the in-frame ones, with some missing. This table holds some 170,000 clones, approximately 87% found once. This rearrangement joins TRBV5-1 to TRBJ2-7; possible D gene TRBD2, 6 bases. Sample: PBMCs. This TCR came from a woman in her 30s in good health and CMV-seronegative. CDR3 in DNA: TGCGCCAGCAGCTTGGCCGTGGAGGGAGACTACGAGCAGTACTTC. Translation: CASSLAVEGDYEQYF.